This is a list of T cell receptor beta chains from one sample in a study of technical replicates of blood from a handful of donors. Assay used: immunoSEQ multiplex PCR; TCRdb lists only in-frame clones, some missing. This sample yields 60,000 to 90,000 clones, of which just under 95% are seen a single time; over 0.35% belongs to the top ten. Material for sequencing was T cells isolated from PBMCs. Receptors were obtained from a human donor in good health. Each CDR3 is given with its conserved first and last residue. D genes are given only for firm matches. Clone size appears in some rows only: once, few, many, or a class for an expanded clone.

TRBV2	NA	13	few	TRBJ1-2	TGTGCCAGCAGTGACGGGGGGGGGTATGGCTACACCTTC	CASSDGGGYGYTF
TRBV30	NA	11	few	TRBJ1-3	TGTGCCTGGCACAAAGGAAACACCATATATTTT	CAWHKGNTIYF
TRBV19	NA	16	NA	TRBJ2-5	TGTGCCAGTAGTATTTCAACAGAACTTCCGAGTGAGACCCAGTACTTC	CASSISTELPSETQYF
TRBV2	NA	16	NA	TRBJ1-1	TGTGCCAGCAAAGGAGACAGCTTTGTGGTTTACACTGAAGCTTTCTTT	CASKGDSFVVYTEAFF
TRBV2	TRBD1	15	NA	TRBJ1-1	TGTGCCAGCAGGGGGACAGGGGGGTTGAACACTGAAGCTTTCTTT	CASRGTGGLNTEAFF
TRBV12-5	NA	12	NA	TRBJ1-2	TGTGCTAGTGGTTTCAGGGCCTATGGCTACACCTTC	CASGFRAYGYTF
TRBV11-2	TRBD2	16	once	TRBJ2-1	TGTGCCAGCAGCTTAGTTGGGACTAGCGGGACAACCAAGCAGTTCTTC	CASSLVGTSGTTKQFF
TRBV7-9	TRBD1	15	NA	TRBJ2-3	TGTGCCAGCAGCTTCAGGACAGGGGGCACAGATACGCAGTATTTT	CASSFRTGGTDTQYF
TRBV19	TRBD2	17	NA	TRBJ2-1	TGTGCCAGTAGTAAATTTCCACGGACTAGCGGAGACAATGAGCAGTTCTTC	CASSKFPRTSGDNEQFF
TRBV5-6	NA	16	NA	TRBJ1-2	TGTGCCAGCAGCTTGGCTCGGTCCGCCCGATTTTTTGGCTACACCTTC	CASSLARSARFFGYTF
TRBV9	TRBD1	15	NA	TRBJ2-1	TGTGCCAGCAGCGTACGACAGGGGGAGTACAATGAGCAGTTCTTC	CASSVRQGEYNEQFF
TRBV5-1	TRBD1	14	NA	TRBJ2-1	TGCGCCAGCAGCTTGACAGGGGATGACAATGAGCAGTTCTTC	CASSLTGDDNEQFF
TRBV5-1	NA	11	NA	TRBJ2-5	TGCGCCAGCAGCTTACTAGAGACCCAGTACTTC	CASSLLETQYF
TRBV27	NA	13	NA	TRBJ1-4	TGTGCCAGCAGTTTTCACGGGGAGGAAAAACTGTTTTTT	CASSFHGEEKLFF
TRBV30	NA	12	NA	TRBJ2-3	TGTGCCTGGAGTACAGGGCCAGATACGCAGTATTTT	CAWSTGPDTQYF
TRBV5-8	TRBD1	18	NA	TRBJ1-5	TGTGCCAGCAGCGGCGGATTCGGGACAGGGGGGGTGAGTCAGCCCCAGCATTTT	CASSGGFGTGGVSQPQHF
TRBV5-4	TRBD1	13	NA	TRBJ2-1	TGTGCCAGCAGCTCGGGACAGGGGAATGAGCAGTTCTTC	CASSSGQGNEQFF
TRBV9	TRBD2	15	once	TRBJ2-1	TGTGCCAGCAGCGTAGCGGGAGGGCCTGAAAATGAGCAGTTCTTC	CASSVAGGPENEQFF